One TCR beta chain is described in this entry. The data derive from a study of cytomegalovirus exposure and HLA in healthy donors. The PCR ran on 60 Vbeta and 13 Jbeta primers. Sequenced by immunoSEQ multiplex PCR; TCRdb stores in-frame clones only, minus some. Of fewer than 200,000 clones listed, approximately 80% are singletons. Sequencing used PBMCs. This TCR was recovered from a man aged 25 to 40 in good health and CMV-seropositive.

This CDR3 is CSVTIGGLGQPQHF. The CDR3 region has the DNA TGCAGCGTAACCATTGGGGGGTTGGGTCAGCCCCAGCATTTT. This chain connects TRBV29-1 to TRBJ1-5, with a weak D call TRBD1 (5 bases). V lost 6 bases and J lost 6, with 18 bases in between. The germline V gene encodes CDR1 SQVTM and CDR2 ANQGSEA. This CDR3 has 14 residues. The complete variable domain, with remaining parts taken from reference TRBV29-1 and TRBJ1-5, reads SAVISQKPSRDICQRGTSLTIQCQVDSQVTMMFWYRQQPGQSLTLIATANQGSEATYESGFVIDKFPISRPNLTFSTLTVSNMSPEDSSIYLCSVTIGGLGQPQHFGDGTRLSIL.